The 15 T cell receptor beta chains below all came from one sample that was sequenced in a study of T cell responses to AZD1222 COVID-19 vaccine. Using immunoSEQ multiplex PCR, the repertoire was profiled, and TCRdb retains in-frame clones only, with some absent. This table has about 80,000 clones, approximately 85% appearing once. Sequenced here: peripheral blood, sampled 28 days after the second AZD1222 dose. The origin of the receptors is an adult who received the AZD1222 COVID-19 vaccine.

In the case of this clone: At one end the junction does not follow the germline gene, possibly because of a read error. The gene calls are TRBV12-5 and TRBJ1-5; D remains unclear. The length of the CDR3 is 13 residues. Germline assignment: CDR1 LGHNT and CDR2 FRNRAP. The CDR3 bases are TGTGCTAGTGGGTTGGGAGGGCGACAGCCCCAGCATTTT. Translated, it gives CASGLGGRQPQHF.

The chain uses TRBV6-5 and TRBJ1-2; no reliable D call. The V and J ends lost 0 bases and 3 bases respectively, with 8 bases between them. The CDR3 has 14 amino acids. The germline V gene encodes CDR1 MNHEY and CDR2 SVGAGI. In DNA form, the CDR3 reads TGTGCCAGCAGTTACTCGACAATAGACTATGGCTACACCTTC. Its translation is CASSYSTIDYGYTF.

By sample fraction, this clone is medium-sized (0.01 to 0.1%). J is TRBJ1-3 and V is TRBV6-6, with D unresolved. V was pared by 4 bases and J by 0 bases, with 13 bases between. CDR1 MNHNY and CDR2 SVGAGI come from the germline V gene (reference sequence). The CDR3 length is 16 residues. CDR3 protein: CASSLGPVYSGNTIYF. The DNA of the CDR3 is TGTGCCAGCAGTTTGGGCCCGGTCTACTCTGGAAACACCATATATTTT.

The rearrangement uses TRBV18 and TRBJ1-5; D may be TRBD1 (5 bases). The V gene's germline CDR1 is KGHSH and CDR2 LQKENI. Trimming left V 3 bases short and J 4 bases short, with 16 bases between. This CDR3 is built from 16 residues. The CDR3 nucleotides read TGTGCCAGCTCACCGGACCGGGACGGTTTTAATCAGCCCCAGCATTTT. It specifies CASSPDRDGFNQPQHF.

The chain employs TRBV28 and TRBJ1-3; weak D call: TRBD1 (5 bases). CDR3 length: 15 amino acids. Trimming stripped 3 bases from V and 2 bases from J, with 11 bases between. The germline CDR1 and CDR2 sequences are MDHEN and SYDVKM. The CDR3 protein is CASSLRRGAGNTIYF. The CDR3 bases are TGTGCCAGCAGTTTGAGGCGAGGGGCTGGAAACACCATATATTTT.

This clone showed up just a few times. This chain joins TRBV24-1 and TRBJ2-3; D might be TRBD1 (5 bases). CDR3 length equals 15 residues. Germline CDR1 KGHDR, CDR2 SFDVKD. V dropped 5 bases and J dropped 0 bases, with 11 bases sitting between them. CDR3: CATSGDSLSTDTQYF. The CDR3 DNA reads TGTGCCACCAGTGGCGACAGCCTTAGCACAGATACGCAGTATTTT.

There are a few counts of this clone. CDR3 nucleotide sequence: TGTGCCAGCAGCGGGGGGGCCTACGAGCAGTACTTC. This translates into CASSGGAYEQYF. The J gene is TRBJ2-7, the V gene TRBV3-1 (or the pseudogene TRBV3-2); 7 nucleotides line up with TRBD2. Germline V gene sequence: CDR1 LGHDT, CDR2 YNNKEL (reference sequence). The CDR3 spans 12 residues. V was clipped by 5 bases and J by 2 bases; unmatched bases: 0.

The chain carries TRBV10-1 and TRBJ2-2; tentatively, D is TRBD1 (6 bases). The ends were cut back, 9 bases at V and 2 bases at J, with 16 bases in the middle. CDR3 size: 15 residues. Germline lookup yields CDR1 WNHNN and CDR2 SYGVQD (reference sequence). The CDR3 DNA is TGCGCCAGAAAATGTCAGGGGAGTAACACCGGGGAGCTGTTTTTT. Translation gives CARKCQGSNTGELFF.

The J gene is TRBJ1-2, the V gene TRBV7-8, with D unclear. From germline, CDR1 is SGHVS and CDR2 FQNEAQ. This CDR3 region has 15 residues. The germline V and J ends were trimmed by 1 base and 0 bases, with 9 bases remaining between them. This CDR3 reads CASSLDSQANYGYTF. CDR3 DNA sequence: TGTGCCAGCAGCTTAGACAGCCAAGCTAACTATGGCTACACCTTC. The full variable domain, its missing parts supplied by reference TRBV7-8 and TRBJ1-2, is GAGVSQSPRYKVAKRGQDVALRCDPISGHVSLFWYQQALGQGPEFLTYFQNEAQLDKSGLPSDRFFAERPEGSVSTLKIQRTQQEDSAVYLCASSLDSQANYGYTFGSGTRLTVV.

The V gene is TRBV7-9, the J gene TRBJ2-1, with 14 bases that match TRBD2. This CDR3 contains 18 residues. The ends lost 0 bases at V and 8 bases at J; junction bases unmatched: 9. Germline V gives CDR1 SEHNR, CDR2 FQNEAQ (reference sequence). The CDR3 nucleotides are TGTGCCAGCAGCTTAGCGCCGACTAGCGGGGGGGCCTTCCATGAGCAGTTCTTC. Its protein is CASSLAPTSGGAFHEQFF.

In its sample, this clone was seen once. The V gene is TRBV7-3, the J gene TRBJ2-1, with TRBD2 matching 9 bases. This CDR3 is 15 amino acids long. The germline V gene encodes CDR1 SGHTA and CDR2 FQGTGA. V dropped 1 base and J dropped 3; count of bases not matched to a gene: 1. This CDR3 is CASSLNSGGYNEQFF. DNA for the CDR3: TGTGCCAGCAGCTTAAATAGCGGGGGCTACAATGAGCAGTTCTTC.

This chain uses TRBV28 with TRBJ1-2, with D unclear. This CDR3 is built from 12 residues. The V and J ends lost 3 bases and 4 bases respectively, with 6 bases between them. Germline V CDR1 and CDR2: MDHEN, SYDVKM. The CDR3 nucleotides read TGTGCCAGCAGTTTGCAGACCTATGGCTACACCTTC. This gives the protein CASSLQTYGYTF.

This chain links TRBV11-3 with TRBJ2-3; 10 positions agree with TRBD2. Germline V lookup: CDR1 SGHNT, CDR2 YENEEA. This CDR3 comprises 16 residues. Losses at the gene ends were 2 bases for V and 3 bases for J; bases not matched to a gene: 5. The CDR3 coding sequence is TGTGCCAGCAGCTTAAAATTTAGCGGGGGGACAGATACGCAGTATTTT. Translated, it gives CASSLKFSGGTDTQYF.

This chain connects TRBV28 to TRBJ1-3; 7 nucleotides line up with TRBD1. With V trimmed by 6 bases and J by 4 bases, 6 bases remained unmatched. The germline gives CDR1 MDHEN, CDR2 SYDVKM. The CDR3 is 14 amino acids. CDR3 residues: CASRLEGAGNTIYF. The CDR3 DNA reads as TGTGCCAGCAGATTGGAGGGGGCCGGAAACACCATATATTTT. Full variable domain (rest looked up from reference TRBV28 and TRBJ1-3): DVKVTQSSRYLVKRTGEKVFLECVQDMDHENMFWYRQDPGLGLRLIYFSYDVKMKEKGDIPEGYSVSREKKERFSLILESASTNQTSMYLCASRLEGAGNTIYFGEGSWLTVV.

The chain carries TRBV5-4 and TRBJ2-5, with TRBD2 identical over 8 bases. Germline V gene data show CDR1 as SGHNT and CDR2 as YYREEE (reference sequence). CDR3 length: 13 amino acids. After removal of 9 bases from V and 5 bases from J, the junction contained 9 bases not matched to a gene. This chain's CDR3 is CATHRGGQETQYF. The CDR3 DNA sequence: TGTGCCACCCACCGGGGGGGGCAGGAGACCCAGTACTTC.